The 30 T cell receptor beta chains listed next were all sequenced from one sample in a study of CD8 T cells in ankylosing spondylitis. These receptors' targets are unknown. TCRdb processed the 5' RACE reads anew with MiXCR; each CDR3 protein has one entry. Among about 840,000 distinct CDR3 sequences, approximately 10% were seen once, and the ten largest hold less than 0.65%. Study conclusions and caveats: A motif of roughly eight highly homologous TCR beta variants was seen as apparently characteristic of ankylosing spondylitis blood.

Sequencing used blood, either unsorted or a sorted T cell fraction (not recorded which). All receptors come from a male donor with ankylosing spondylitis.

This clonotype was counted a few times. This chain uses TRBV20-1 with TRBJ2-7, with 10 bases lining up with TRBD1. Looked up from germline, CDR1 is DFQATT and CDR2 is SNEGSKA (reference sequence). The junction had 6 bases not matched to a gene; V was cut back by 1 base and J by 6 bases. CDR3 size: 14 residues. The CDR3 reads CSARAGTGEREQYF. In DNA, the CDR3 is TGCAGTGCTAGAGCCGGGACAGGGGAACGCGAGCAGTACTTC.

This clonotype was observed many times. This chain joins TRBV29-1 and TRBJ2-7; 8 bases fit TRBD1. The germline V gene encodes CDR1 SQVTM and CDR2 ANQGSEA. Germline trimming cut 5 bases from V and 2 bases from J; bases unmatched to any gene: 8. The CDR3 has 14 residues. The CDR3, as DNA: TGCAGCGTTAAGCCGGGACAGGTTACCTACGAGCAGTACTTC. This gives the protein CSVKPGQVTYEQYF.

This clonotype was seen ten or more times. One end of the junction fails to match germline, which may point to a read error. The chain combines TRBV5-1 with TRBJ2-3; D is uncertain. Germline CDR1 is SGHRS and CDR2 is YFSETQ. The CDR3 is made up of 11 amino acids. The DNA for the CDR3 is TGTGCCAGCAGCCGCACAGATACGCAGTATTTT. Translation gives CASSRTDTQYF.

With respect to this clonotype: Relative to the germline gene, one junction end is altered; a read error may explain this. This chain uses TRBV7-2 with TRBJ1-4, with TRBD1 matching 8 bases. Germline lookup yields CDR1 SGHTA and CDR2 FQGNSA. This CDR3 region has 17 residues. CDR3 residues: CVSSGMGKDRDGEKLFF. For the CDR3, the DNA is TGTGTCAGCAGCGGAATGGGGAAGGACAGGGACGGGGAAAAACTGTTTTTT.

This chain uses TRBV19 with TRBJ2-3; the match to TRBD2 covers 10 bases. V gave up 3 bases and J gave up 4 bases; unmatched junction bases: 13. CDR1 is LNHDA and CDR2 is SQIVND in the germline V gene (reference sequence). The CDR3 sequence is 18 residues long. In nucleotides, the CDR3 is TGTGCCAGTAGTATTGGTTTGCCTAGCGGGAGTTGGGCAGATACGCAGTATTTT. Amino acids: CASSIGLPSGSWADTQYF.

V usage is TRBV19 and J usage is TRBJ2-7; D not resolved. Looked up from germline, CDR1 is LNHDA and CDR2 is SQIVND (reference sequence). This CDR3 is built from 15 residues. The V and J ends lost 2 bases and 3 bases respectively, with 14 bases between them. CDR3 DNA: TGTGCCAGTAGTATAACGGCCTTCACCAGCTACGAGCAGTACTTC. Translating it yields CASSITAFTSYEQYF.

This clonotype occurred many times. The rearrangement links TRBV7-6 to TRBJ1-2; 7 nucleotides line up with TRBD1. The germline V gene has CDR1 SGHVS and CDR2 FNYEAQ. CDR3 length equals 13 residues. V shed 6 bases and J 4 bases; nucleotides not matched to a gene: 5. The CDR3: CASSSTGSYGYTF. CDR3 coding DNA: TGTGCCAGCAGTTCGACAGGGTCCTATGGCTACACCTTC.

The chain carries TRBV20-1 and TRBJ1-5, with D unresolved. Germline V CDR1 and CDR2: DFQATT, SNEGSKA (reference sequence). The V end was cut by 2 bases, the J end by 7 bases, with 12 bases between. The CDR3 runs to 13 residues. This chain's CDR3 is CSARSSWVQPQHF. The CDR3 DNA sequence: TGCAGTGCTAGAAGCTCTTGGGTCCAGCCCCAGCATTTT.

In its sample, this clonotype was seen a few times. This chain connects TRBV5-1 to TRBJ2-7, with unresolved D. Germline lookup yields CDR1 SGHRS and CDR2 YFSETQ. The CDR3 extends over 13 amino acids. The ends were cut back, 4 bases at V and 3 bases at J, with 11 bases in the middle. Here the CDR3 reads CASSAESFYEQYF. CDR3 nucleotide sequence: TGCGCCAGCAGCGCCGAGTCCTTCTACGAGCAGTACTTC.

The rearrangement links TRBV11-2 to TRBJ2-6; D unclear. V was shortened by 5 bases and J by 0 bases, with 5 bases between the two germline ends. From germline, CDR1 is SGHAT and CDR2 FQNNGV. The CDR3 runs 14 residues. The CDR3: CASSNPSGANVLTF. CDR3 coding DNA: TGTGCCAGCAGCAACCCCTCTGGGGCCAACGTCCTGACTTTC.

This clonotype has more than one count but fewer than ten. The chain carries TRBV20-1 and TRBJ2-3; D gene uncertain. The germline gives CDR1 DFQATT, CDR2 SNEGSKA (reference sequence). CDR3 size: 13 residues. With 5 bases removed from V and 6 bases from J, the gap between germline ends came to 15 bases. CDR3 amino acids: CSAFDSGPDTQYF. CDR3 nucleotide sequence: TGCAGTGCTTTTGACTCTGGCCCCGATACGCAGTATTTT.

This sequence joins TRBV10-3 and TRBJ1-2; TRBD1 aligns across 7 bases. Trimming at V came to 4 bases and at J to 6 bases, leaving 2 bases not matched to a gene. Germline V gene lookup returns CDR1 ENHRY and CDR2 SYGVKD. CDR3 length: 12 amino acids. CDR3: CAISVRGDGYTF. CDR3 DNA sequence: TGTGCCATCAGTGTCAGGGGGGATGGCTACACCTTC.

This clonotype came up a few times. The genes are TRBV12-3 or TRBV12-4 and TRBJ1-2; tentatively, D is TRBD1 (5 bases). Trimming removed 6 bases at V and 3 bases at J, with 17 bases between. The CDR3 totals 15 residues. In DNA form, the CDR3 reads TGTGCCAGCAGCCCCCCTGTCAGACAGCACTATGGCTACACCTTC. This codes for CASSPPVRQHYGYTF.

The table lists this clonotype with many counts. The V and J genes are TRBV20-1 and TRBJ1-6; no definite D call. The CDR3 is made up of 15 amino acids. Germline V CDR1 and CDR2: DFQATT, SNEGSKA (reference sequence). V dropped 1 base and J dropped 0 bases, with 7 bases sitting between them. The CDR3 protein is CSARGGGSYNSPLHF. In DNA form, the CDR3 reads TGCAGTGCTAGAGGGGGTGGCTCCTATAATTCACCCCTCCACTTT.

The chain joins TRBV7-2 to TRBJ2-7, with D possibly called TRBD1 or TRBD2 (5 bases each). V was clipped by 6 bases and J by 13 bases, with 22 bases between them. This CDR3 has 13 amino acids. The V gene's germline CDR1 is SGHTA and CDR2 FQGNSA. CDR3 coding DNA: TGTGCCAGCAGGTTATTTCCGCCTAACCGGGACTACTTC. This gives the protein CASRLFPPNRDYF.

This clonotype was picked up one time. The chain recombines TRBV24-1 with TRBJ1-2; D unresolved. The CDR3 runs to 17 residues. The germline V gene has CDR1 KGHDR and CDR2 SFDVKD. The ends were cut back, 4 bases at V and 5 bases at J, with 22 bases in the middle. The CDR3: CATSDELTSDLPYGYTF. CDR3 nucleotides: TGTGCCACCAGTGACGAACTGACCTCGGACTTGCCTTATGGCTACACCTTC.

The gene calls are TRBV4-2 and TRBJ2-2, with 12 bases matching TRBD2. The length of the CDR3 is 19 residues. V trimming: 3 bases; J trimming: 1 base; junction bases outside the gene matches: 9. Germline values: CDR1 LGHNA, CDR2 YNFKEQ. CDR3 sequence: CASSHWTSGASENTGELFF. In nucleotides, the CDR3 is TGTGCCAGCAGCCACTGGACTAGCGGGGCCTCTGAGAACACCGGGGAGCTGTTTTTT.

The rearrangement uses TRBV28 and TRBJ2-2; TRBD2 matches 8 bases. The CDR3 extends over 14 amino acids. V shed 10 bases and J 4 bases; nucleotides not matched to a gene: 8. Germline CDR1 is MDHEN and CDR2 is SYDVKM. CDR3 sequence: CATRPSGGTGELFF. The CDR3 bases are TGTGCCACCCGACCGAGCGGGGGCACCGGGGAGCTGTTTTTT.

The rearrangement uses TRBV5-1 and TRBJ2-2; 9 nucleotides line up with TRBD2. There are 15 residues in the CDR3. Germline V gene lookup returns CDR1 SGHRS and CDR2 YFSETQ. Germline trimming cut 3 bases from V and 6 bases from J; bases unmatched to any gene: 6. The CDR3 sequence: CASSSGLAMAGELFF. Here the CDR3 DNA reads TGCGCCAGCAGCTCGGGACTAGCCATGGCCGGGGAGCTGTTTTTT.

The chain employs TRBV9 and TRBJ2-5; possible D gene TRBD1, 5 bases. V was clipped by 2 bases and J by 4 bases, with 12 bases between them. There are 14 residues in the CDR3. CDR1 and CDR2 from the germline V gene are SGDLS and YYNGEE. In DNA, the CDR3 is TGTGCCAGCAGCGTTCGAGGACACCTAGAGACCCAGTACTTC. Its translation: CASSVRGHLETQYF.

The rearrangement uses TRBV7-9 and TRBJ2-5; D gene unclear. The CDR3 length is 12 residues. With 5 bases removed from V and 4 bases from J, the gap between germline ends came to 8 bases. Germline-derived CDR1 and CDR2 are SEHNR and FQNEAQ (reference sequence). The CDR3 DNA reads TGTGCCAGCAGCAAGGTCTCAGAGACCCAGTACTTC. It translates to CASSKVSETQYF.

The rearrangement links TRBV12-3 or TRBV12-4 to TRBJ1-5, with D maybe TRBD1 (6 bases). The CDR3 totals 15 residues. The V end was cut by 4 bases, the J end by 2 bases, with 12 bases between. In DNA, the CDR3 is TGTGCCAGCAGTTCCCCTGGGGGCGGCAATCAGCCCCAGCATTTT. It yields the protein CASSSPGGGNQPQHF.

This clonotype was recorded at least ten times. This chain connects TRBV29-1 to TRBJ2-1, with TRBD1 matching over 7 bases. Germline-derived CDR1 and CDR2 are SQVTM and ANQGSEA. CDR3 length equals 17 residues. The V gene end was trimmed by 6 bases and the J gene end by 8 bases; junction bases not matched to a gene: 22. CDR3 coding DNA: TGCAGCGTCGACGCGACAGGGCAGGGGTGGACTTGGGATGAGCAGTTCTTC. Protein: CSVDATGQGWTWDEQFF.

Ten or more counts support this clonotype. CDR3 residues: CASRRTGASYEQYF. Written as DNA, the CDR3 is TGTGCCAGCAGGCGGACAGGAGCCTCCTACGAGCAGTACTTC. The chain has TRBV5-6 and TRBJ2-7; 7 bases agree with TRBD1. This CDR3 comprises 14 residues. Germline V gives CDR1 SGHDT, CDR2 YYEEEE. Trimming at V came to 5 bases and at J to 0 bases, leaving 5 bases not matched to a gene.

The V gene is TRBV9, the J gene TRBJ2-5; maybe TRBD1 (6 bases). CDR1 and CDR2 from the germline V gene are SGDLS and YYNGEE. The CDR3 consists of 17 residues. V was shortened by 4 bases and J by 2 bases, with 21 bases between the two germline ends. The CDR3 DNA sequence: TGTGCCAGCAGCTCGGGACAATGGCTGGATATTCAAGAGACCCAGTACTTC. Translation: CASSSGQWLDIQETQYF. The entire variable domain, with the rest obtained from reference TRBV9 and TRBJ2-5, is as follows: DSGVTQTPKHLITATGQRVTLRCSPRSGDLSVYWYQQSLDQGLQFLIQYYNGEERAKGNILERFSAQQFPDLHSELNLSSLELGDSALYFCASSSGQWLDIQETQYFGPGTRLLVL.

This clonotype is a singleton in its sample. The rearrangement joins TRBV20-1 to TRBJ2-7; the match to TRBD2 covers 15 bases. This CDR3 is built from 16 residues. The V segment lost 4 bases and the J segment 0 bases; nucleotides outside the gene matches: 4. Germline values: CDR1 DFQATT, CDR2 SNEGSKA (reference sequence). Here the CDR3 reads CSATGLAGGHSYEQYF. CDR3 bases: TGCAGTGCTACGGGACTAGCGGGGGGCCACTCCTACGAGCAGTACTTC.

This clonotype has just a few counts. This chain links TRBV5-8 with TRBJ2-5, with 7 nucleotides matching TRBD1. The CDR3 consists of 15 residues. Germline CDR1 is SGHTS and CDR2 is YDEGEE. With V trimmed by 0 bases and J by 1 base, 3 bases remained unmatched. CDR3 sequence: CASSLVQGPQETQYF. CDR3 nucleotide sequence: TGTGCCAGCAGCTTGGTACAGGGGCCCCAAGAGACCCAGTACTTC.

This chain links TRBV20-1 with TRBJ2-7; 11 bases are shared with TRBD2. CDR1 and CDR2 from the germline V gene are DFQATT and SNEGSKA (reference sequence). V lost 5 bases and J lost 6; bases outside the gene matches: 9. The CDR3 runs 14 residues. CDR3 sequence reads: CSARDLGLAGEQYF. CDR3 nucleotide sequence: TGCAGTGCTCGGGACCTTGGACTAGCGGGCGAGCAGTACTTC.

DNA for the CDR3: TGTGCCAGCGGTCGTGTTTTGCAGTATGGCTACACCTTC. Encoded protein: CASGRVLQYGYTF. The chain uses TRBV2 and TRBJ1-2, with D uncertain. The ends were cut back, 8 bases at V and 5 bases at J, with 15 bases in the middle. CDR1 is SNHLY, CDR2 FYNNEI, per germline. There are 13 residues in the CDR3.

This clonotype was seen a handful of times. The V gene is TRBV5-6, the J gene TRBJ1-1; D gene unclear. The germline gives CDR1 SGHDT, CDR2 YYEEEE. This CDR3 comprises 13 residues. V lost 4 bases, J lost 5 bases, and 12 bases lay in between. This chain's CDR3 is CASSPVMGTEAFF. The CDR3 nucleotides are TGTGCCAGCAGCCCTGTGATGGGGACTGAAGCTTTCTTT.